The 13 T cell receptor beta chains listed next were all sequenced from one sample in a study of T cells in women clearing cervical HPV infection. The repertoire was sequenced with immunoSEQ multiplex PCR; TCRdb's copy has only in-frame clones and lacks some. Found here are more than 25,000 clones; the top ten clones hold over 8.5%. Input material: blood buffy coat. These receptors were obtained from a woman between 18 and 70 years old with a cervical HPV16 infection that either progressed to CIN3+ or cleared (not recorded which).

Remarks on this clone: The CDR3 end is not reached by the read, which stops 3 residues before it; the germline J gene fills it in. The V and J genes are TRBV2 and TRBJ1-5; maybe TRBD1 (5 bases). The V and J ends lost 6 bases and 6 bases respectively, with 9 bases between them. Germline-derived CDR1 and CDR2 are SNHLY and FYNNEI. The CDR3 consists of 12 residues. Partial CDR3 DNA: TGTGCCAGCAGGGTAGGGGCTCAGCCC. It is translated as CASRVGAQP. The complete CDR3 sequence is CASRVGAQPQHF. Full variable domain (remainder filled in from reference TRBV2 and TRBJ1-5): EPEVTQTPSHQVTQMGQEVILRCVPISNHLYFYWYRQILGQKVEFLVSFYNNEISEKSEIFDDQFSVERPDGSNFTLKIRSTKLEDSAMYFCASRVGAQPQHFGDGTRLSIL.

Worth noting for this clone: The read gets to within 3 residues of the CDR3 end, and the germline J gene fills in the rest. The V call is TRBV5-1, the J call TRBJ1-4; 9 bases are a match to TRBD1. This CDR3 spans 14 amino acids. Germline V gene data show CDR1 as SGHRS and CDR2 as YFSETQ. The junction had 2 bases not matched to a gene; V was cut back by 3 bases and J by 5 bases. The CDR3 is CASSSGQGNEKLFF. The DNA read from the CDR3 is TGCGCCAGCAGCTCCGGACAGGGGAATGAAAAA. Variable domain in full (rest from reference TRBV5-1 and TRBJ1-4): KAGVTQTPRYLIKTRGQQVTLSCSPISGHRSVSWYQQTPGQGLQFLFEYFSETQRNKGNFPGRFSGRQFSNSRSEMNVSTLELGDSALYLCASSSGQGNEKLFFGSGTQLSVL.

Notes on this clone: The CDR3 goes on 3 residues after the read ends, and that part is filled in from the germline J gene. The chain uses TRBV7-9 and TRBJ2-3; D perhaps matches TRBD2 (7 bases). Germline V gives CDR1 SEHNR, CDR2 FQNEAQ (reference sequence). There are 15 residues in the CDR3. CDR3 DNA, as far as it was read: TGTGCCAGCAGCTTTGAGGGGGGGGGAAAAGAGACG. Translated: CASSFEGGGKET. The complete CDR3 reads CASSFEGGGKETQYF.

A word on this clone: From the germline J gene comes the end of the CDR3, since the read stops 3 residues before it. The gene calls are TRBV5-1 and TRBJ1-2; D may be TRBD1 (5 bases). The germline gives CDR1 SGHRS, CDR2 YFSETQ. V was clipped by 0 bases and J by 0 bases, with 9 bases between them. This CDR3 is built from 15 residues. The sequenced CDR3 bases are TGCGCCAGCAGCTTGGTAGGGGCGACTAACTATGGC. It encodes CASSLVGATNYG. The entire CDR3 reads CASSLVGATNYGYTF.

As for this clone: With the read ending 3 residues before the CDR3 end, the germline J gene is used to fill in that end. The chain employs TRBV5-7 and TRBJ1-4, with 9 bases aligning to TRBD1. TRBV5-7 is an open reading frame, and its role is uncertain. The CDR3 covers 12 residues. The V and J ends lost 10 bases and 4 bases, in that order; junction bases with no gene match: 2. This CDR3 reads CAGTGNNEKLFF. The sequenced CDR3 bases are TGTGCCGGGACAGGGAATAATGAAAAA.

Regarding this clone: The read ends 3 residues early relative to the CDR3; the germline J gene fills the gap. J is TRBJ2-5 and V is TRBV5-1; 9 bases are a match to TRBD2. V lost 3 bases and J lost 4; bases outside the gene matches: 7. CDR1 is SGHRS, CDR2 YFSETQ, per germline. The CDR3 covers 15 residues. CDR3 region: CASSSVAGAGETQYF. The sequenced CDR3 bases are TGCGCCAGCAGCTCTGTAGCGGGGGCAGGAGAGACC.

Concerning this clone itself: With the read ending 3 residues before the CDR3 end, the germline J gene is used to fill in that end. The J gene is TRBJ1-5, the V gene TRBV6-2 or TRBV6-3; D ambiguous. The CDR3 extends over 14 amino acids. Germline V gene lookup returns CDR1 MNHEY and CDR2 SVGEGT. V lost 3 bases and J 4 bases, leaving 10 bases between the germline ends. The DNA read from the CDR3 is TGTGCCAGCAGTTATAGAGTGCCGAATCAGCCC. Protein product: CASSYRVPNQP. The whole CDR3 region reads CASSYRVPNQPQHF.

Notes on this clone: Coverage ceases 3 residues before the CDR3 finishes, and the germline J gene fills in the end. V and J are TRBV19 and TRBJ1-1; unclear D gene. V was pared by 3 bases and J by 1 base, with 12 bases between. This CDR3 is 15 amino acids long. The germline V gene has CDR1 LNHDA and CDR2 SQIVND (reference sequence). Here the CDR3 reads CASSMVQEKNTEAFF. The sequenced part of the CDR3 DNA is TGTGCCAGTAGTATGGTGCAGGAGAAGAACACTGAA.

Details on this clone: An end of the junction differs from the germline gene, which may be a read error. Read data end 3 residues before the CDR3 end; the end is taken from the germline J gene. The chain carries TRBV7-6 and TRBJ2-3, with D possibly being TRBD2 (7 bases). The germline CDR1 and CDR2 sequences are SGHVS and FNYEAQ. The CDR3 has 15 residues. The chain's CDR3 is CASSFQWGGPETQYF. The CDR3 DNA, read in part, is TGTGCCAGCAGCTTTCAGTGGGGGGGCCCAGAGACG.

In the case of this clone: The read gets to within 3 residues of the CDR3 end, and the germline J gene fills in the rest. The chain uses TRBV11-2 and TRBJ1-5; TRBD1 is a possible D gene (6 bases). Germline V gene sequence: CDR1 SGHAT, CDR2 FQNNGV. This CDR3 region has 14 residues. Trimming removed 5 bases at V and 3 bases at J, with 11 bases between. The CDR3 region is CASSPDRSNQPQHF. The covered CDR3 bases are TGTGCCAGCAGCCCCGACAGGTCCAATCAGCCC.

Regarding this clone: Read sequence stops 3 residues before the CDR3 end, and the germline J gene provides the missing end. The V and J genes are TRBV19 and TRBJ1-1, with TRBD1 as a possible D gene (6 bases). CDR3 length: 13 amino acids. Per the germline V gene, CDR1 is LNHDA and CDR2 is SQIVND (reference sequence). The V gene lost 6 bases and the J gene lost 1 base, with 9 bases spanning the gap. Incomplete CDR3 DNA: TGTGCCAGTAGCGCGACAGGGAACACTGAA. Translation: CASSATGNTE. The whole CDR3 region reads CASSATGNTEAFF.

About this clone: The read stops 3 residues short of the end of the CDR3; the missing end is completed from the germline J gene. V usage is TRBV5-4 and J usage is TRBJ1-5; TRBD1 aligns across 10 bases. CDR1 is SGHNT and CDR2 is YYREEE in the germline V gene (reference sequence). This CDR3 region has 14 residues. CDR3 region: CASSLWGQGNPQHF. CDR3 bases read: TGTGCCAGCAGCTTGTGGGGACAGGGGAATCCC.

To note about this clone: From the germline J gene comes the end of the CDR3, since the read stops 3 residues before it. The V gene is TRBV11-2, the J gene TRBJ2-7, with D perhaps TRBD1 (6 bases). The CDR3 length is 13 residues. Per germline, CDR1 SGHAT and CDR2 FQNNGV. Trimming stripped 5 bases from V and 4 bases from J, with 12 bases between. CDR3 region: CASSPGQIYEQYF. The CDR3 DNA, read in part, is TGTGCCAGCAGCCCAGGACAGATTTACGAG.